Listed below are T cell receptor beta chains from one sample, sequenced in a study of blood T cell repertoires in COVID-19. Data came from immunoSEQ multiplex PCR; TCRdb stores just in-frame clones and leaves some out. The sample comprises roughly 150,000 clones, under 90% of which are singletons, and roughly 3.7% rests with the top ten. The sample was PBMCs or T cells enriched from blood (not recorded which). These receptors were obtained from a man aged 45-65 years in a cohort exposed to, infected with or recovered from COVID-19 (not recorded which). Each CDR3 is given with its conserved first and last residue. The order of the fields is clone size, J gene, V gene, D gene, CDR3 protein, CDR3 DNA. D genes are given only for firm matches. The listing skips clone size in some rows; elsewhere it reads once, few, many or a size class.

clone_size: NA; j_call: TRBJ1-6; v_call: TRBV5-1; d_call: NA; cdr3_aa: CASSAVVDSPLHF; cdr3_nt: TGCGCCAGCAGCGCAGTTGTGGATTCACCCCTCCACTTT
clone_size: NA; j_call: TRBJ2-5; v_call: TRBV9; d_call: TRBD1; cdr3_aa: CASSTRQGFLETQYF; cdr3_nt: TGTGCCAGCAGCACCAGACAGGGGTTTTTGGAGACCCAGTACTTC
clone_size: NA; j_call: TRBJ1-2; v_call: TRBV19; d_call: TRBD1; cdr3_aa: CASSKGTGNGYTF; cdr3_nt: TGTGCCAGTAGTAAGGGGACAGGTAACGGCTACACCTTC
clone_size: NA; j_call: TRBJ1-2; v_call: TRBV28; d_call: NA; cdr3_aa: CASSFQGNYGYTF; cdr3_nt: TGTGCCAGCAGTTTCCAGGGGAACTATGGCTACACCTTC
clone_size: NA; j_call: TRBJ2-7; v_call: TRBV6-2/TRBV6-3; d_call: NA; cdr3_aa: CASSPRLGEQYF; cdr3_nt: TGTGCCAGCAGTCCCCGACTGGGCGAGCAGTACTTC
clone_size: NA; j_call: TRBJ1-1; v_call: TRBV13; d_call: NA; cdr3_aa: CASSKPNDRTEAFF; cdr3_nt: TGTGCCAGCAGCAAACCAAATGACAGGACTGAAGCTTTCTTT
clone_size: NA; j_call: TRBJ1-2; v_call: TRBV24-1; d_call: TRBD1; cdr3_aa: CATSDRGQGERYTF; cdr3_nt: TGTGCCACCAGTGACCGCGGGCAGGGGGAACGCTACACCTTC
clone_size: NA; j_call: TRBJ2-2; v_call: TRBV28; d_call: TRBD1; cdr3_aa: CASSFSGGIGELFF; cdr3_nt: TGTGCCAGCAGTTTCTCAGGGGGCATCGGGGAGCTGTTTTTT
clone_size: NA; j_call: TRBJ2-7; v_call: TRBV9; d_call: NA; cdr3_aa: CASSVDSTLREQYF; cdr3_nt: TGTGCCAGCAGCGTAGACAGTACCCTACGAGAGCAGTACTTC
clone_size: NA; j_call: TRBJ2-1; v_call: TRBV19; d_call: TRBD1; cdr3_aa: CASSRQGPSSYNEQFF; cdr3_nt: TGTGCCAGTAGTAGACAGGGGCCAAGCTCCTACAATGAGCAGTTCTTC
clone_size: once; j_call: TRBJ1-5; v_call: TRBV28; d_call: NA; cdr3_aa: CASSSILNQPQHF; cdr3_nt: TGTGCCAGCAGTTCTATCCTCAATCAGCCCCAGCATTTT
clone_size: NA; j_call: TRBJ2-1; v_call: TRBV19; d_call: NA; cdr3_aa: CASSFSPLYNEQFF; cdr3_nt: TGTGCCAGTAGTTTTTCCCCTTTGTACAATGAGCAGTTCTTC
clone_size: NA; j_call: TRBJ1-2; v_call: TRBV4-3; d_call: NA; cdr3_aa: CASSQDLQGYGYTF; cdr3_nt: TGCGCCAGCAGCCAAGATCTGCAGGGCTATGGCTACACCTTC
clone_size: NA; j_call: TRBJ2-1; v_call: TRBV2; d_call: TRBD2; cdr3_aa: CASSATSARSYNEQFF; cdr3_nt: TGTGCCAGCAGCGCAACTAGCGCCCGATCCTACAATGAGCAGTTCTTC
clone_size: NA; j_call: TRBJ2-2; v_call: TRBV25-1; d_call: NA; cdr3_aa: CATSGTPTGELFF; cdr3_nt: TGTGCCACCTCCGGGACACCCACCGGGGAGCTGTTTTTT
clone_size: NA; j_call: TRBJ2-7; v_call: TRBV4-1; d_call: NA; cdr3_aa: CASSPSGWDEQYF; cdr3_nt: TGCGCCAGCAGCCCGTCGGGATGGGACGAGCAGTACTTC